The clone carrying this T cell receptor beta chain was recorded only once. The antigen remains undetermined. Using immunoSEQ multiplex PCR, the repertoire was profiled, and TCRdb retains in-frame clones only, with some absent. This table holds tens of thousands of clones, over 70% found once. This record belongs to a study of glioma-infiltrating T cells after dendritic cell vaccination. Study-wide results and limits: The cohort had few patients with full blood and tumor sets.

The CDR3 runs 17 residues. Germline assignment: CDR1 LGHNA and CDR2 YNFKEQ. Trimming shortened V by 0 bases and J by 0 bases, and 12 bases separated the two germline ends. V and J are TRBV4-2 and TRBJ1-3, with a tentative D call TRBD1 (6 bases). The sequencing used blood, collected before dendritic cell vaccination. The TCR originated in a human donor with glioblastoma. The CDR3 DNA is TGTGCCAGCAGCCAAGAATTTGGGACAAGCTCTGGAAACACCATATATTTT. Its protein is CASSQEFGTSSGNTIYF.